This entry concerns a single T cell receptor beta chain. This record belongs to a study of blood T cell repertoires in COVID-19. Looking at the study overall: COVID-19 samples collected from the United States, Italy and Spain covered acute and convalescent phases. The cDNA or gDNA used as material had been derived from T cells, B-cell-depleted T cells, or PBMCs.

Trimming took off 4 bases at V and 2 bases at J, with 12 bases between the two ends. The CDR3 consists of 14 residues. Germline values: CDR1 SGHNT, CDR2 YYREEE (reference sequence). In the authors' workflow: Estimates of nucleated cell counts were drawn from the amplification of reference gene primers. The protocol was immunoSEQ multiplex PCR, while the TCRdb copy is restricted to in-frame clones and leaves out a portion. V and J calls and clone size are those listed in that table; D and trimming were worked out from the DNA. The repertoire holds more than 85,000 clones, with approximately 80% as singletons.

Sequenced: peripheral blood. This chain links TRBV5-4 with TRBJ1-2, with D perhaps TRBD1 (5 bases). This receptor was taken from a man aged 70-80 years with acute or convalescent COVID-19. CDR3 coding DNA: TGTGCCAGCAGCGCTCAGGGCTCCAACTATGGCTACACCTTC. Translated, it gives CASSAQGSNYGYTF.